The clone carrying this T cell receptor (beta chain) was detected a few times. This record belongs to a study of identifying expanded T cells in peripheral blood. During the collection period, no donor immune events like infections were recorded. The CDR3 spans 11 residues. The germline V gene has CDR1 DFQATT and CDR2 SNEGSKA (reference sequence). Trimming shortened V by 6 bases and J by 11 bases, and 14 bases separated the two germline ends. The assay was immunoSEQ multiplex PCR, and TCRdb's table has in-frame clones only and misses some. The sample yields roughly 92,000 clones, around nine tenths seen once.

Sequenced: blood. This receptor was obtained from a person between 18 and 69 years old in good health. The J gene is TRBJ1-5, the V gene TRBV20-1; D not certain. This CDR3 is CSASDRRAQHF. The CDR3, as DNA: TGCAGTGCCTCTGACCGTCGGGCCCAGCATTTT.